This T cell receptor beta chain was recorded in a study of cytomegalovirus exposure and HLA in healthy donors (dated by TCRdb to the late 2010s). Background for the entire study: According to an earlier analysis of several hundred of the donors, about 190 million T cells yielded some 110 million unique TCR beta sequences and 276 Gb of sequence data. An early release that covered some 630 HLA-typed donors contained around 330 gigabases of sequencing data and about 93 million unique TCR sequences. Of the roughly 400 genotyped donors, 65% to 90% were placed in the genetic ancestry cluster associated with self-reported Caucasian donors. The study aimed to test whether signatures of past pathogen exposure could be identified by cataloging public T cell receptors. The T cell repertoires of under 750 subjects were profiled by immunosequencing and related to cytomegalovirus serostatus. A separate validation cohort of roughly 110 different subjects was used in addition to the 666-subject first cohort. To predict cytomegalovirus infection status, the study brought together high-throughput TCR immunosequencing, statistical association of individual TCRs with disease status, and machine learning. A later analysis re-examined previously published TCR beta repertoires from more than 650 donors and added high-resolution HLA genotyping to investigate patterns of TCR occurrence. In the later analysis, no new phenotypic data were used to find candidate immune exposures; instead, reliance was placed on TCR beta sequences and their occurrence across donors. An earlier analysis of some 500 of the donors used high-throughput TCR beta sequencing to judge whether each TCR beta V gene segment behaved as functional or pseudogenic. Alongside the repertoire data, information on donor age, sex, ethnicity and CMV serostatus was compiled. In a later genetic analysis, genome-wide SNP genotypes for about 65% of the 666 donors were used, and that subset was treated as a discovery cohort. Every repertoire in the discovery cohort had been generated on one and the same sequencing platform. HLA typing covered class I and class II loci at four-digit resolution. Typing coverage differed by locus: A, B, C, DRB1 and DQB1 were typed in roughly 629-640 donors, DQA1 in 500 to 550, DPA1 in around 600, and DPB1 in 400 to 490. Several DR-DQ haplotypes were treated as single units for association and clustering because of strong linkage in the cohort. On average, around 200,000 unique TCR beta nucleotide sequences were sequenced per donor among several hundred genotyped donors of the cohort, with 15% to 20% of those sequences being non-productive. Beyond this particular receptor, the publication reports: In a later analysis, around 17,000 TCR beta sequences were associated with specific HLA alleles at a false discovery rate of 0.05. Sequencing depth was assumed to be roughly uniform across donors in the presence/absence analyses, though that assumption may not hold. In a later analysis, HLA-associated TCR beta chains were found to be more clonally expanded and to have lower generation probabilities than equally common non-associated chains. The authors suggested that the approach could potentially be generalized to other disease states and immunological phenotypes. The study gave a list of under 200 TCR beta chains associated with cytomegalovirus. A further reported finding was that TCR beta sequences accurately predicted the HLA-A and HLA-B alleles for most subjects in the first cohort. A later analysis reported that several top co-occurrence clusters appeared linked to parvovirus B19, influenza, CMV and Epstein-Barr virus. In vitro tests confirmed that a few of the cytomegalovirus-associated TCR beta chains recognize cytomegalovirus antigens. According to a later analysis, TCR association rates differed among HLA loci, with DRB1 alleles showing the most associated TCRs and HLA-C alleles showing the fewest. Over 15 rarely observed V segments, including chromosome 9 orphons, were excluded from the earlier analysis of a few hundred of the donors because counts were too low. Assigning TCR associations to individual alleles was difficult when HLA alleles, especially DR and DQ, strongly co-occurred. A group of highly shared sequence variants was considered likely to be a technical artifact of the sequencing pipeline. While some public TCRs were present in many individuals, most TCR sequences turned up only very rarely across donors. According to a later genetic analysis, donors in an Asian-associated ancestry cluster had fewer N-insertions in productive TCRs than the roughly 670-donor mean. Linkage disequilibrium might explain the correlated functional status among segregating V segments, but an unknown experimental factor could not be ruled out. The classifier was reported to diagnose cytomegalovirus status with high specificity and sensitivity in both the original and validation cohorts. In an earlier analysis of some 640 of the donors, most TCR beta V segments were observed in productive rearrangements about 87% or about 30% of the time, broadly matching IMGT annotations. CMV serostatus was the only immune exposure information available for the cohort. In a later analysis, most CMV-associated TCR beta chains were found to appear HLA-restricted, with HLA associations seemingly driven largely by CMV exposure. HLA typing was unavailable for some donors at each locus, so association tests used only the typed subset. Only TCR beta chains were sequenced in this cohort, and the absence of alpha or paired-chain data limited detectable features. A later genetic analysis associated a missense DCLRE1C variant with V-gene and J-gene trimming of TCR beta chains, and an independent cohort replicated the association.

The cohort consisted of 650 to 850 healthy bone marrow donors. All cohort members were sampled while nominally healthy, although unrecorded immune exposures were likely present. The donor was CMV seropositive and was included in the group of 270 or so seropositive cohort members. A peripheral blood sample was provided by each donor, and peripheral blood mononuclear cells were used for TCR beta sequencing. The Qiagen DNeasy Blood Extraction Kit was used to extract genomic DNA from the blood cell samples. Library construction relied on the immunoSEQ multiplex PCR assay. For the multiplex PCR, a mixture combining 60 forward primers for TCR Vbeta segments and 13 reverse primers for TCR Jbeta segments was used. The CDR3 region of rearranged TCR beta genes was amplified from genomic DNA by a multiplex PCR assay. On the Illumina HiSeq System, the amplified TCR beta libraries were sequenced as 87-base-pair reads. In the paper's pipeline: In a later analysis, tens of millions of unique TCR beta chains were counted across the roughly 700 repertoires, and roughly 9.9 million of these chains were shared by at least two donors. Raw reads were error-corrected and collapsed into unique sequences with a nearest-neighbor algorithm that merged closely related sequences to remove PCR and sequencing errors. CDR3 sequences were aligned to IMGT reference sequences to assign V, D and J gene segments. For a sequence to be retained, a match of at least six nucleotides to both a V gene segment and a J gene segment was required. Rearrangements were classified as productive when the CDR3 lacked stop codons and remained in frame with V and J, and all other rearrangements were classified as non-productive. Following IMGT convention, CDR3 was defined as the stretch from the second conserved V-encoded cysteine up to the conserved J-encoded phenylalanine. Sequences without an unambiguous match to a single V gene segment were excluded from the earlier analysis of several hundred of the donors. In an earlier analysis of approximately 560 of the donors, a V segment was called functional when productive rearrangements were above 56.7%, and segregating when the standard deviation between donors exceeded 5%. A statistical classification framework was built for diagnosing cytomegalovirus status from the catalog of TCR beta chain sequences. A later analysis assigned V and J genes by comparing TCR nucleotide sequences with IMGT/GENE-DB human TR gene sequences. Using the TCRdist pipeline, a later analysis assigned CDR3 sequences along with most-parsimonious VDJ recombination scenarios. In a later analysis, each TCR beta chain was defined by its CDR3 amino acid sequence together with its V-gene family, and reads without a unique V-gene family were excluded. As a way to deal with suspected cross-contamination and a sequencing artifact, a later analysis dropped 450 to 600 nucleotide sequences that were highly shared and had low generation probability. For each public chain, a later analysis derived a clonal expansion index from normalized ranks of inferred template counts within each repertoire. A later analysis computed generation probabilities with a VDJ recombination model fitted to out-of-frame rearrangements, and checked the results against IGoR. A later analysis scored TCR-TCR, TCR-HLA and TCR-CMV co-occurrence with hypergeometric tests, applying a repertoire-size bias correction to TCR pairs. To estimate false discovery rates, a later analysis permuted the HLA or CMV assignments 20 times. In a later analysis, co-occurring TCRs were grouped using DBSCAN, and TCRdist sequence similarity was added for clustering within HLA-allele-positive subsets. Co-occurrence clustering excluded repertoires with fewer than 30,000 or more than 120,000 public chains, plus five with anomalous nucleotide sharing. TCRdb took over this immuneACCESS table, retaining in-frame rearrangements with V and J assigned. Such tables are incomplete; in checked studies, under half of the missing clones stem from an unresolved V gene, and the remainder is unexplained. V and J calls and clone size are given by that table; D and trimming were obtained from the DNA. Across this sample there are about 80,000 clones, with approximately 67% seen only once. The ten most abundant clones make up under 4.5% of the sample.

Only a few counts were recorded for this clone. The antigen it recognizes is unknown. No base-level quality is on record; no much larger clone is a single base apart. The receptor comes from a male donor in good health and CMV-seropositive. What was sequenced was PBMCs.

The CDR3 region: CASDAGAYNEQFF. The bases are TGTGCCAGCGATGCGGGGGCCTACAATGAGCAGTTCTTC. The sequence joins TRBV2 to TRBJ2-1; 7 nucleotides in the junction match TRBD2. The germline V gene encodes CDR1 SNHLY and CDR2 FYNNEI. The CDR3, cysteine through phenylalanine, is 13 amino acids long. Only CDR3 DNA is held: 39 bases, read in frame from base 1. Trimmed from V: 8 bases; trimmed from J: 2 bases; junction bases lacking a gene match: 3.